This entry is about one T cell receptor (beta chain). The antigen it binds to is not known. It has no much larger one-base neighbor in the sample; base qualities were not kept. The time point label on this specimen signifies: peripheral blood 6 weeks after treatment start. The cohort included 29 patients with locally advanced or metastatic urothelial carcinoma who were treated at Memorial Sloan Kettering on a trial protocol. Peripheral blood mononuclear cells were collected pretreatment and during treatment, with between 1 and 8 total time points obtained per patient. The Qiagen DNeasy Blood extraction kit was used to purify genomic DNA from total PBMCs and from tumor samples. PBMCs were collected pretreatment and during treatment and were isolated and stored as previously described. The data stem from a study of PD-L1 blockade in urothelial cancer (dated by TCRdb to the late 2010s). About the investigation overall: Therapy was started in 2014 for all patients, and atezolizumab 1,200 mg was administered intravenously every 3 weeks. About 90% of the 29 patients were males with bladder-origin urothelial cancer, and 18 of 29 reported a prior smoking history. Patients had an ECOG performance status of 0 or 1 and had received between 0 and 3 prior chemotherapy regimens. Blood samples were analyzed at 3 weeks after treatment start (second dose) and at 6 weeks after treatment start. Blood samples gave median yields of around 140,000 T cells and over 80,000 unique TCRs, along with a median clonality of approximately 0.084. Somatic, immune and clinical correlates of response to PD-L1 blockade with atezolizumab in urothelial cancer were the focus of an exploratory multi-omic analysis. Pretreatment tumor samples, along with matched peripheral blood serially collected before and after atezolizumab treatment, were subjected to TCR sequencing. Durable clinical benefit was defined as progression-free survival longer than 6 months, and TCR features were also tested against progression-free and overall survival. In the same patients, pretreatment tumors underwent whole exome sequencing and RNA sequencing in addition to TCR sequencing. Durable clinical benefit was achieved by nine patients and was not achieved by 20 patients. Around 30 patients had pretreatment blood TCR-seq, some 25 had at least one posttreatment blood collection, and some 25 had tumor TCR-seq. Results and caveats for the whole study, not just this receptor: A pretreatment peripheral blood TCR clonality below the median was linked to improved progression-free and overall survival. Among patients with durable benefit, tumor-associated TCR clones showed greater expansion in peripheral blood 3 weeks after treatment started (n = 22, p = 0.022). Because of the small sample size (n ≈ 30) and the many exploratory analyses performed, the results are intended to be regarded as hypothesis-generating.

Synthetic TCR analog templates were spiked into each PCR so that absolute template abundance could be estimated from read counts. Using the immunoSEQ assay, TCRbeta CDR3 regions were amplified from genomic DNA with bias-controlled V and J gene primers. Sequencing of rearranged TCRbeta segments was performed at approximately 20X coverage. The paper's data handling went like this. Clustering was used to correct sequencing errors, and CDR3s were annotated against IMGT so that V, D and J genes could be assigned. Downstream analyses used only productive TCRbeta rearrangements, leaving out any out-of-frame or stop-codon sequences. Clonality was computed as one minus Shannon entropy normalized by the log of the number of unique productive sequences. Clones differing between time points or between blood and tumor were identified by Fisher's exact test with Benjamini-Hochberg correction at adjusted p below 0.01. Here the immuneACCESS table is served through TCRdb, limited to in-frame sequences with V and J called. Missing clones are a known gap in these copies; in checked studies unresolved V genes cover under half, and the rest lacks a known reason. Clone size and the V and J calls come from that table; the DNA yielded D and trimming. Within this sample are over 100,000 clones, with approximately 89% of them counted one time only. 3.5% to 4.5% of the sample is held by the ten biggest clonotypes.

V loses 5 bases, J loses 7 bases, and the germline ends lie 18 bases apart. The CDR1 and CDR2 encoded by the germline V gene are MRHNA and SNTAGT. The CDR3, cysteine through phenylalanine, is 16 amino acids long. Kept here is only the CDR3 DNA, which spans 48 bases and is read in frame from base 1. Here the sequenced sample was PBMCs, taken around atezolizumab (anti-PD-L1) treatment. This receptor was identified in a man aged 55 to 69 with urothelial cancer. The V and J segments used are TRBV6-4 and TRBJ1-6; tentative D gene TRBD1, with 5 bases matching. The DNA reads TGTGCCAGCAGTCGGAATCCGGGGGACCGGAATTCACCCCTCCACTTT. Translated, it reads CASSRNPGDRNSPLHF.